This TCR beta chain was identified in a study of T-cell reconstitution after alpha-beta-depleted transplantation in children. Germline CDR1 LGHDT, CDR2 YNNKEL (reference sequence). This CDR3 has 13 amino acids. V lost 0 bases and J 2 bases, leaving 5 bases between the germline ends. Researchers prepared the TCRbeta library using unique molecular identifiers, the study reports. One entry per CDR3 protein results from TCRdb running MiXCR on the PCR reads. Of 350,000 to 450,000 distinct CDR3 sequences detected, about an eighth appear once; the ten largest clones hold around 4%. The material sequenced was PBMCs, taken from the stem cell graft. The sequence came from a human donor who donated a stem cell graft to a child with Fanconi anemia. V and J are TRBV3-1 and TRBJ2-7, with D possibly being TRBD1 or TRBD2 (5 bases each). CDR3 region: CASSQEGAYEQYF. CDR3 nucleotides: TGTGCCAGCAGCCAAGAGGGGGCCTACGAGCAGTACTTC.